This TCR beta chain stems from a study of shared clonotypes between healthy human individuals. Terminally differentiated effector memory CD45RA+ cells were excluded by CCR7 positive selection of CD45RO-negative cells. There were no recent acute infections or vaccinations among the donors, who were healthy HIV-negative adults. Concerning this clone: The sample holds other DNA sequences that translate to the same CDR3.

Trimming removed 1 base from V and 1 base from J, with 7 bases in between. Germline V gives CDR1 SEHNR, CDR2 FQNEAQ (reference sequence). This CDR3 spans 14 amino acids. The deep-level immunoSEQ assay was used. Original processing methods: ImmunoSEQ supplied junction-only sequences lacking quality scores, so filtering was different. Profiling relied on immunoSEQ multiplex PCR, and the TCRdb table lists in-frame clones only, not all of them. For V, J and clone size, that table is used; D and trimming come from the DNA. Of around 2.1 million clones detected, 93% appear once; the ten largest clones hold around 1.7%.

The rearrangement joins TRBV7-9 to TRBJ1-1; no definite D call. The receptor's source is a man aged 18 to 30 in good health. Some clones in this sample may be carry-over from other donors' samples. Input material: naive CD8+ T cells from PBMCs. CDR3 loop: CASSLVRPNTEAFF. The CDR3 nucleotides read TGTGCCAGCAGCTTAGTCCGGCCGAACACTGAAGCTTTCTTT.